Here is one TCR beta chain with its context. This entry comes from a study of blood T cell repertoires in COVID-19. About the research overall: Italy, Spain and the United States were the sources of the convalescent and acute COVID-19 samples. The cDNA or gDNA used as material had been derived from T cells, B-cell-depleted T cells, or PBMCs.

Germline values: CDR1 SGHTA, CDR2 FQGTGA. V shed 5 bases and J 0 bases; nucleotides not matched to a gene: 8. The CDR3 length is 18 residues. The table came from immunoSEQ multiplex PCR; TCRdb's copy has only in-frame clones and leaves some out. The sample includes some 90,000 clones, 90% to 95% of them seen just once. Sequencing input: peripheral blood. The TCR comes from a woman aged 45 to 65 in a cohort sampled during active COVID-19. The V gene is TRBV7-3, the J gene TRBJ2-6; 9 positions match TRBD1. CDR3 sequence: CASSPLGQGSSGANVLTF. Written as DNA, the CDR3 is TGTGCCAGCAGCCCACTGGGACAGGGTTCCTCTGGGGCCAACGTCCTGACTTTC.